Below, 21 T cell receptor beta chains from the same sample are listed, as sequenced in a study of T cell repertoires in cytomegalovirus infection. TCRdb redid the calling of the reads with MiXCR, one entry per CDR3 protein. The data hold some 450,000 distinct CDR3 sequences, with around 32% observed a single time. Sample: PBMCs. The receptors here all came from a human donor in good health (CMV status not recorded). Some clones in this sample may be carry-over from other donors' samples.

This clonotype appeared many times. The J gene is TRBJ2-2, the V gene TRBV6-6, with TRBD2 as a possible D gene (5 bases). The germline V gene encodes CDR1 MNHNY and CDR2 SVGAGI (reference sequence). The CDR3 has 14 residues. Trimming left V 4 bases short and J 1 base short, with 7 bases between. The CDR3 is CASSSRGNTGELFF. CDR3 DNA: TGTGCCAGCAGTTCTCGGGGGAACACCGGGGAGCTGTTTTTT.

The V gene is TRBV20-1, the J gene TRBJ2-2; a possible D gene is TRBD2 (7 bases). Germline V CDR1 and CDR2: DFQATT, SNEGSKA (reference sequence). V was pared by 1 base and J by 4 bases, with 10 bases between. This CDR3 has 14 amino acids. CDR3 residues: CSARVAGATGELFF. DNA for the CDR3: TGCAGTGCTAGAGTCGCGGGGGCCACCGGGGAGCTGTTTTTT.

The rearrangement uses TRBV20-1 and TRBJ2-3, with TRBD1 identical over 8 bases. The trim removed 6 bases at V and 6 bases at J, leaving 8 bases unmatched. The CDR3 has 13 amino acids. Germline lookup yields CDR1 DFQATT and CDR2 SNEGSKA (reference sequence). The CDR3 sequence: CSADGQGGDTQYF. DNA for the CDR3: TGCAGTGCCGACGGACAGGGAGGTGATACGCAGTATTTT.

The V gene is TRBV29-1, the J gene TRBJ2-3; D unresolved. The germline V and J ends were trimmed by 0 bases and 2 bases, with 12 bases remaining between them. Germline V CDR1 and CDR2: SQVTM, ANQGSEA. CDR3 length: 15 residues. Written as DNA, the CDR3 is TGCAGCGTTGAAGATCGCGAGTCCCCCACAGATACGCAGTATTTT. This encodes CSVEDRESPTDTQYF.

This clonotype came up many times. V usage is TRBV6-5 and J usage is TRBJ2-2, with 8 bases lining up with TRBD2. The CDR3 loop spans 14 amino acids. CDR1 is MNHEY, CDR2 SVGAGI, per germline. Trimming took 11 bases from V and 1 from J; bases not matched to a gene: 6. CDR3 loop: CARGGIKNTGELFF. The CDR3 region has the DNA TGTGCCCGCGGGGGGATCAAGAACACCGGGGAGCTGTTTTTT.

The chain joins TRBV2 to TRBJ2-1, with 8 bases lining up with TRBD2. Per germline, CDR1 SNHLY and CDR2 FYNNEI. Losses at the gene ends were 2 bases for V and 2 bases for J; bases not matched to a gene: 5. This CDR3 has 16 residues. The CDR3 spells CASSETGTRTYNEQFF. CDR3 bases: TGTGCCAGCAGTGAAACAGGGACTAGAACCTACAATGAGCAGTTCTTC. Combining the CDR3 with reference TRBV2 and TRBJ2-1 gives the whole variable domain EPEVTQTPSHQVTQMGQEVILRCVPISNHLYFYWYRQILGQKVEFLVSFYNNEISEKSEIFDDQFSVERPDGSNFTLKIRSTKLEDSAMYFCASSETGTRTYNEQFFGPGTRLTVL.

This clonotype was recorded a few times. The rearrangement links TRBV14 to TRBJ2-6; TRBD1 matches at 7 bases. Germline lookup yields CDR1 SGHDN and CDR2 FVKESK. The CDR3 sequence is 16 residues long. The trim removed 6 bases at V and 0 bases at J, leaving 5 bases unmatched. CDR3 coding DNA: TGTGCCAGCAGTGGACAGGAGTACTCTGGGGCCAACGTCCTGACTTTC. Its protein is CASSGQEYSGANVLTF.

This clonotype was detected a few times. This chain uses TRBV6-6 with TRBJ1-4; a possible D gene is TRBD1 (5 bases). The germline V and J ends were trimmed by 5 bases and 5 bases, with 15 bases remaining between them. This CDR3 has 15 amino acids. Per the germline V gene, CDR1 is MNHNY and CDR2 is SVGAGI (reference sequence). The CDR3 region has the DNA TGTGCCAGCAGTCCCTACGGGACCGCAAATGAAAAACTGTTTTTT. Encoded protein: CASSPYGTANEKLFF.

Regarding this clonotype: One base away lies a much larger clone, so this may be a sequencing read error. CDR3 coding DNA: TGTGCCAGCAGCTCCAACAGGGATGATAGCTTC. Amino acids: CASSSNRDDSF. V gene TRBV7-2 combines with J gene TRBJ1-2; tentatively, D is TRBD1 (6 bases). The CDR3 contains 11 residues. In germline, CDR1 is SGHTA, CDR2 FQGNSA.

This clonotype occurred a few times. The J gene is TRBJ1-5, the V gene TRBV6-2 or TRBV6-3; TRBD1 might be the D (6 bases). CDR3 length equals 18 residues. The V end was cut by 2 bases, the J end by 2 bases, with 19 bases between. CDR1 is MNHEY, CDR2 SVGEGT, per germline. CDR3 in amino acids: CASSYTRDIYMGNQPQHF. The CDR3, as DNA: TGTGCCAGCAGTTACACCCGGGACATCTATATGGGCAATCAGCCCCAGCATTTT.

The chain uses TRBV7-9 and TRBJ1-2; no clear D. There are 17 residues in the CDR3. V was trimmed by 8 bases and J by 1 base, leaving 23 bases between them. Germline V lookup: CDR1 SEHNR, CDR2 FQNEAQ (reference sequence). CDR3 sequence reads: CASGVTRQSYINYGYTF. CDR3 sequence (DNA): TGTGCCAGCGGGGTCACCCGCCAGTCTTATATTAACTATGGCTACACCTTC.

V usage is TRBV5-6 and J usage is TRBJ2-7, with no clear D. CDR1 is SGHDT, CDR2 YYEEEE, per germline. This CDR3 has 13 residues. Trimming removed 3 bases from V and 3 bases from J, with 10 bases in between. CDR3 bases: TGTGCCAGCAGCTCTGACCTTCGCTACGAGCAGTACTTC. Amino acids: CASSSDLRYEQYF.

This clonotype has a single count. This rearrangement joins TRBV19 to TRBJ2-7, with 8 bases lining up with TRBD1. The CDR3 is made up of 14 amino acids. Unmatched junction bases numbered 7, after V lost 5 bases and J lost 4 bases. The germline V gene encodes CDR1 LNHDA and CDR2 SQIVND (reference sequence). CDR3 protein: CASSSGQGTYEQYF. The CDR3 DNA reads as TGTGCCAGTAGTTCCGGACAGGGAACTTACGAGCAGTACTTC.

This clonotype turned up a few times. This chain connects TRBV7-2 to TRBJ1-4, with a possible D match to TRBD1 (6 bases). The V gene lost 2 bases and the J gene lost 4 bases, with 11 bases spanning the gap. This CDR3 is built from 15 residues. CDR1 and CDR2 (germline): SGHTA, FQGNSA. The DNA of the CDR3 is TGTGCCAGCAGCTTATCAGGGGCTCGTAATGAAAAACTGTTTTTT. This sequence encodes CASSLSGARNEKLFF.

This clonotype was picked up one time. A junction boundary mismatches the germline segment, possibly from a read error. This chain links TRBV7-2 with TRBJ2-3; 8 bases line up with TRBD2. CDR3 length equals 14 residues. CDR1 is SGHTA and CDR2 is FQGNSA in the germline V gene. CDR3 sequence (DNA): TGTGCCAGCAGCTCGACTAGCGTAGCTGATACGCCGTATTTT. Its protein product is CASSSTSVADTPYF.

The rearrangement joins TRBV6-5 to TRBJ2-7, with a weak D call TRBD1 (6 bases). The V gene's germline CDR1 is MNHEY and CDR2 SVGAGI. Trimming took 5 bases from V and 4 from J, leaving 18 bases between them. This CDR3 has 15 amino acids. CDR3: CASSAGTPYLYEQYF. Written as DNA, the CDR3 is TGTGCCAGCAGTGCTGGGACACCGTACCTTTACGAGCAGTACTTC.

For the CDR3, the DNA is TGTGCTAGCCCTTTGGGACACCTGGAGACCCAGTACTTC. It yields the protein CASPLGHLETQYF. V is TRBV12-5 and J is TRBJ2-5; weak D call: TRBD1 (6 bases). V lost 9 bases and J lost 5, with 16 bases in between. Per the germline V gene, CDR1 is LGHNT and CDR2 is FRNRAP. The CDR3 consists of 13 residues.

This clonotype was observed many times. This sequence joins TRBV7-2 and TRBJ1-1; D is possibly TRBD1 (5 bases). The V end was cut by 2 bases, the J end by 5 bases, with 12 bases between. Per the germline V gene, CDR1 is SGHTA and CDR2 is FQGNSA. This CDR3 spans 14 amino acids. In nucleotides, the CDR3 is TGTGCCAGCAGCTTACAGGGAAGTGGGACTGAAGCTTTCTTT. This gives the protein CASSLQGSGTEAFF.

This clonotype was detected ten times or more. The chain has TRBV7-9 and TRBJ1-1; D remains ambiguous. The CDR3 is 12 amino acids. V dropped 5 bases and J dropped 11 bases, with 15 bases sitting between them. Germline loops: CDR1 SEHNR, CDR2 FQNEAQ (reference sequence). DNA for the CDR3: TGTGCCAGCAGCCTGTCGCCCGGCGATGCTTTCTTT. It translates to CASSLSPGDAFF.

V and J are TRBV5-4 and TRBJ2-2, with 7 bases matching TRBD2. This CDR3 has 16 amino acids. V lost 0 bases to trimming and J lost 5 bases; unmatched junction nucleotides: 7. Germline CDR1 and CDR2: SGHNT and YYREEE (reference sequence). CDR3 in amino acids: CASSLGSGGSTGELFF. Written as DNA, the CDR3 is TGTGCCAGCAGCTTGGGGTCCGGGGGGAGTACCGGGGAGCTGTTTTTT. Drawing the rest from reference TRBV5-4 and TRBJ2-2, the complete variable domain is ETGVTQSPTHLIKTRGQQVTLRCSSQSGHNTVSWYQQALGQGPQFIFQYYREEENGRGNFPPRFSGLQFPNYSSELNVNALELDDSALYLCASSLGSGGSTGELFFGEGSRLTVL.

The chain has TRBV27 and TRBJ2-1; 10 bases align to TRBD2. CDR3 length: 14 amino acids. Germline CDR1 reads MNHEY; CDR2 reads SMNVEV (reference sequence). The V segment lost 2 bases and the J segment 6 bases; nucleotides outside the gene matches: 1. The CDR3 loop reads CASSLRTSGNEQFF. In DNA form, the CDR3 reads TGTGCCAGCAGTTTAAGGACTAGCGGCAATGAGCAGTTCTTC.